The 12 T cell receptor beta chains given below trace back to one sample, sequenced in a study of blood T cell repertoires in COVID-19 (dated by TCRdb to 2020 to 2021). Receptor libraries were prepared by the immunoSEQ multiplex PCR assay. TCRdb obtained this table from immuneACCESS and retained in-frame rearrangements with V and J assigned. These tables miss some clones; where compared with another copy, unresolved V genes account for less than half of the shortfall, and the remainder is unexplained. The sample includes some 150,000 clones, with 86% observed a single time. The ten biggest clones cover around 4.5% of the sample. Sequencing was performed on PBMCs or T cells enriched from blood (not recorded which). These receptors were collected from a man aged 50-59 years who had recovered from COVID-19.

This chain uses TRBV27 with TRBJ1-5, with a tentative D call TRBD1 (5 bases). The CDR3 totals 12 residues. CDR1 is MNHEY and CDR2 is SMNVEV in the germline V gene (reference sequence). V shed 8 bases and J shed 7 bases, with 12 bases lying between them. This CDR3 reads CASAHGGQPQHF. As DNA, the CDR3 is TGTGCCAGCGCACATGGGGGGCAGCCCCAGCATTTT.

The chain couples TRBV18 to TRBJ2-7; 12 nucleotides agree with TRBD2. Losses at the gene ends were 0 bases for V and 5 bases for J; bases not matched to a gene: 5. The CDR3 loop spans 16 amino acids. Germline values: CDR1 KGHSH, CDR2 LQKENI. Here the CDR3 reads CASSPPTSGRSHEQYF. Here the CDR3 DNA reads TGTGCCAGCTCACCACCCACTAGCGGGAGGTCCCACGAGCAGTACTTC.

The CDR3 reads CSVSGGSSTGELFF. CDR3 sequence (DNA): TGCAGCGTTTCTGGCGGGAGTAGTACCGGGGAGCTGTTTTTT. The V and J genes are TRBV29-1 and TRBJ2-2; 7 positions agree with TRBD2. With V trimmed by 5 bases and J by 5 bases, 8 bases remained unmatched. Germline CDR1 is SQVTM and CDR2 is ANQGSEA. The CDR3 runs 14 residues.

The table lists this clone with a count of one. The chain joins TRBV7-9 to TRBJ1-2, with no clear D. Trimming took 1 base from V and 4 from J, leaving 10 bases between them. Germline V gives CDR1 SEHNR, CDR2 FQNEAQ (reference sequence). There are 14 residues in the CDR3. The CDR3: CASSLGLSGYGYTF. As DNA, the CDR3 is TGTGCCAGCAGCTTAGGGCTATCGGGCTATGGCTACACCTTC.

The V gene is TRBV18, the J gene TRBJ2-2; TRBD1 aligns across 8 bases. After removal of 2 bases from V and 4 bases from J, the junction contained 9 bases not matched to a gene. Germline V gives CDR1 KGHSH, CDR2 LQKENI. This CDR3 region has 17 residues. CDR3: CASSPLTGVVGTGELFF. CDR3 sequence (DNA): TGTGCCAGCTCACCATTGACAGGGGTAGTCGGCACCGGGGAGCTGTTTTTT.

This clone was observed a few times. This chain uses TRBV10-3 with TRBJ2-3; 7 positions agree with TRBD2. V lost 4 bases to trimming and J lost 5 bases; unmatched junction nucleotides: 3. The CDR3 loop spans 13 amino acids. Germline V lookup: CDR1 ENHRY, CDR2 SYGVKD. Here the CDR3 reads CAISGLAGDTQYF. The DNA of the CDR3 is TGTGCCATCAGTGGACTAGCAGGAGATACGCAGTATTTT.

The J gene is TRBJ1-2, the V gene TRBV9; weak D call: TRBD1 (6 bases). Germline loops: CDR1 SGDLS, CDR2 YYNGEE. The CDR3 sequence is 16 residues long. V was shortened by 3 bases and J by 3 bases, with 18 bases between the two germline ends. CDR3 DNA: TGTGCCAGCAGCGAAAGCGTCGGACAGACAGACTATGGCTACACCTTC. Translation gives CASSESVGQTDYGYTF.

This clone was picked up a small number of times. The CDR3, as DNA: TGTGCCAGTAGGGGATATGGACTAGCGGGAGGAAGCGGGGAGCTGTTTTTT. Encoded protein: CASRGYGLAGGSGELFF. This chain connects TRBV19 to TRBJ2-2, with TRBD2 matching 14 bases. Trimming cost V 6 bases and J 7 bases; bases outside gene matches: 10. CDR1 is LNHDA, CDR2 SQIVND, per germline (reference sequence). The CDR3 consists of 17 residues.

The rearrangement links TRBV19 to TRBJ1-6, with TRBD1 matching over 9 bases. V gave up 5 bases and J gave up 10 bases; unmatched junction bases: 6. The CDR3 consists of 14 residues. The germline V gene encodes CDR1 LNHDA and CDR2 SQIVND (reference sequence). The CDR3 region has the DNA TGTGCCAGTAGTGTGACAGGGGGAGAGTCACCCCTCCACTTT. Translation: CASSVTGGESPLHF.

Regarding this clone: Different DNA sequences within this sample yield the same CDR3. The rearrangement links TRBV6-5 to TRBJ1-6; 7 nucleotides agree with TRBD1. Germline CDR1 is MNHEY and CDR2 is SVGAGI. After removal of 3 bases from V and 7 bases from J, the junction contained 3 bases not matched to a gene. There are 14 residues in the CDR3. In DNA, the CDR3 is TGTGCCAGCAGTTATCAGGGGGAGAATTCACCCCTCCACTTT. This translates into CASSYQGENSPLHF.

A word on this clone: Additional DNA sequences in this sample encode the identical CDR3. CDR3 protein: CATSRGGGSYEQYF. The CDR3 DNA reads TGTGCCACCAGCAGAGGGGGGGGATCCTACGAGCAGTACTTC. J is TRBJ2-7 and V is TRBV15; the match to TRBD2 covers 7 bases. Per the germline V gene, CDR1 is LNHNV and CDR2 is YYDKDF (reference sequence). CDR3 length: 14 amino acids. With 1 base clipped from V and 1 base from J, the junction kept 1 base outside the gene matches.

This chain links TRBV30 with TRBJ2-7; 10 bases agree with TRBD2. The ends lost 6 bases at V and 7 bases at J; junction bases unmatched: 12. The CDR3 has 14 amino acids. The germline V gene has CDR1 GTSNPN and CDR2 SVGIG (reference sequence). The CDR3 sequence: CACTNRLAGREQYF. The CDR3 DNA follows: TGTGCCTGTACAAATCGACTAGCGGGTAGAGAGCAGTACTTC.